This T cell receptor beta chain was documented in a study of T cell repertoires in cytomegalovirus infection. The wider study: An indication of both CMV infection and matching HLA type came from public TCR beta signatures.

CDR3 length: 13 residues. V was pared by 3 bases and J by 7 bases, with 10 bases between. CDR1 is MDHEN, CDR2 SYDVKM, per germline. Via MiXCR, TCRdb re-called the reads, giving one row per CDR3 protein. The sample contains a few hundred thousand distinct CDR3 sequences, roughly 16% of which appear only once. This clonotype was detected many times. The clonotype comes from a human donor in good health (CMV status not recorded). Some clones in this sample may be carry-over from other donors' samples. The gene calls are TRBV28 and TRBJ1-5; possibly TRBD1 for D (6 bases). The sequenced sample was PBMCs. CDR3 nucleotides: TGTGCCAGCAGTTTGGGGGGCCGGCAGCCCCAGCATTTT. This translates into CASSLGGRQPQHF.